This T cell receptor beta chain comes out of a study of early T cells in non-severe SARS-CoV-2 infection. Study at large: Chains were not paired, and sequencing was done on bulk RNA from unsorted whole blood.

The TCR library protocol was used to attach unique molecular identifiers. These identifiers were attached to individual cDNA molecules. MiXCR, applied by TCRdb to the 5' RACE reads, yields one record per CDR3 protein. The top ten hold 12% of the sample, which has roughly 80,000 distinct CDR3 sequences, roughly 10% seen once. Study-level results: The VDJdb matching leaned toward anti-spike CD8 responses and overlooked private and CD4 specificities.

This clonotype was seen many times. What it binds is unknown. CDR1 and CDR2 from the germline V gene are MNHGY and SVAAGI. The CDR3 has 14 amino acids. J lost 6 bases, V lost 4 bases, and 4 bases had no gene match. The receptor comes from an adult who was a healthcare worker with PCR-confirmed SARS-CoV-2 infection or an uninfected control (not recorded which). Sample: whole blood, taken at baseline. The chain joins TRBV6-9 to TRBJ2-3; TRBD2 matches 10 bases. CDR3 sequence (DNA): TGTGCCAGCAGTTCCGGGACTAGCGAGGATACGCAGTATTTT. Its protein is CASSSGTSEDTQYF.